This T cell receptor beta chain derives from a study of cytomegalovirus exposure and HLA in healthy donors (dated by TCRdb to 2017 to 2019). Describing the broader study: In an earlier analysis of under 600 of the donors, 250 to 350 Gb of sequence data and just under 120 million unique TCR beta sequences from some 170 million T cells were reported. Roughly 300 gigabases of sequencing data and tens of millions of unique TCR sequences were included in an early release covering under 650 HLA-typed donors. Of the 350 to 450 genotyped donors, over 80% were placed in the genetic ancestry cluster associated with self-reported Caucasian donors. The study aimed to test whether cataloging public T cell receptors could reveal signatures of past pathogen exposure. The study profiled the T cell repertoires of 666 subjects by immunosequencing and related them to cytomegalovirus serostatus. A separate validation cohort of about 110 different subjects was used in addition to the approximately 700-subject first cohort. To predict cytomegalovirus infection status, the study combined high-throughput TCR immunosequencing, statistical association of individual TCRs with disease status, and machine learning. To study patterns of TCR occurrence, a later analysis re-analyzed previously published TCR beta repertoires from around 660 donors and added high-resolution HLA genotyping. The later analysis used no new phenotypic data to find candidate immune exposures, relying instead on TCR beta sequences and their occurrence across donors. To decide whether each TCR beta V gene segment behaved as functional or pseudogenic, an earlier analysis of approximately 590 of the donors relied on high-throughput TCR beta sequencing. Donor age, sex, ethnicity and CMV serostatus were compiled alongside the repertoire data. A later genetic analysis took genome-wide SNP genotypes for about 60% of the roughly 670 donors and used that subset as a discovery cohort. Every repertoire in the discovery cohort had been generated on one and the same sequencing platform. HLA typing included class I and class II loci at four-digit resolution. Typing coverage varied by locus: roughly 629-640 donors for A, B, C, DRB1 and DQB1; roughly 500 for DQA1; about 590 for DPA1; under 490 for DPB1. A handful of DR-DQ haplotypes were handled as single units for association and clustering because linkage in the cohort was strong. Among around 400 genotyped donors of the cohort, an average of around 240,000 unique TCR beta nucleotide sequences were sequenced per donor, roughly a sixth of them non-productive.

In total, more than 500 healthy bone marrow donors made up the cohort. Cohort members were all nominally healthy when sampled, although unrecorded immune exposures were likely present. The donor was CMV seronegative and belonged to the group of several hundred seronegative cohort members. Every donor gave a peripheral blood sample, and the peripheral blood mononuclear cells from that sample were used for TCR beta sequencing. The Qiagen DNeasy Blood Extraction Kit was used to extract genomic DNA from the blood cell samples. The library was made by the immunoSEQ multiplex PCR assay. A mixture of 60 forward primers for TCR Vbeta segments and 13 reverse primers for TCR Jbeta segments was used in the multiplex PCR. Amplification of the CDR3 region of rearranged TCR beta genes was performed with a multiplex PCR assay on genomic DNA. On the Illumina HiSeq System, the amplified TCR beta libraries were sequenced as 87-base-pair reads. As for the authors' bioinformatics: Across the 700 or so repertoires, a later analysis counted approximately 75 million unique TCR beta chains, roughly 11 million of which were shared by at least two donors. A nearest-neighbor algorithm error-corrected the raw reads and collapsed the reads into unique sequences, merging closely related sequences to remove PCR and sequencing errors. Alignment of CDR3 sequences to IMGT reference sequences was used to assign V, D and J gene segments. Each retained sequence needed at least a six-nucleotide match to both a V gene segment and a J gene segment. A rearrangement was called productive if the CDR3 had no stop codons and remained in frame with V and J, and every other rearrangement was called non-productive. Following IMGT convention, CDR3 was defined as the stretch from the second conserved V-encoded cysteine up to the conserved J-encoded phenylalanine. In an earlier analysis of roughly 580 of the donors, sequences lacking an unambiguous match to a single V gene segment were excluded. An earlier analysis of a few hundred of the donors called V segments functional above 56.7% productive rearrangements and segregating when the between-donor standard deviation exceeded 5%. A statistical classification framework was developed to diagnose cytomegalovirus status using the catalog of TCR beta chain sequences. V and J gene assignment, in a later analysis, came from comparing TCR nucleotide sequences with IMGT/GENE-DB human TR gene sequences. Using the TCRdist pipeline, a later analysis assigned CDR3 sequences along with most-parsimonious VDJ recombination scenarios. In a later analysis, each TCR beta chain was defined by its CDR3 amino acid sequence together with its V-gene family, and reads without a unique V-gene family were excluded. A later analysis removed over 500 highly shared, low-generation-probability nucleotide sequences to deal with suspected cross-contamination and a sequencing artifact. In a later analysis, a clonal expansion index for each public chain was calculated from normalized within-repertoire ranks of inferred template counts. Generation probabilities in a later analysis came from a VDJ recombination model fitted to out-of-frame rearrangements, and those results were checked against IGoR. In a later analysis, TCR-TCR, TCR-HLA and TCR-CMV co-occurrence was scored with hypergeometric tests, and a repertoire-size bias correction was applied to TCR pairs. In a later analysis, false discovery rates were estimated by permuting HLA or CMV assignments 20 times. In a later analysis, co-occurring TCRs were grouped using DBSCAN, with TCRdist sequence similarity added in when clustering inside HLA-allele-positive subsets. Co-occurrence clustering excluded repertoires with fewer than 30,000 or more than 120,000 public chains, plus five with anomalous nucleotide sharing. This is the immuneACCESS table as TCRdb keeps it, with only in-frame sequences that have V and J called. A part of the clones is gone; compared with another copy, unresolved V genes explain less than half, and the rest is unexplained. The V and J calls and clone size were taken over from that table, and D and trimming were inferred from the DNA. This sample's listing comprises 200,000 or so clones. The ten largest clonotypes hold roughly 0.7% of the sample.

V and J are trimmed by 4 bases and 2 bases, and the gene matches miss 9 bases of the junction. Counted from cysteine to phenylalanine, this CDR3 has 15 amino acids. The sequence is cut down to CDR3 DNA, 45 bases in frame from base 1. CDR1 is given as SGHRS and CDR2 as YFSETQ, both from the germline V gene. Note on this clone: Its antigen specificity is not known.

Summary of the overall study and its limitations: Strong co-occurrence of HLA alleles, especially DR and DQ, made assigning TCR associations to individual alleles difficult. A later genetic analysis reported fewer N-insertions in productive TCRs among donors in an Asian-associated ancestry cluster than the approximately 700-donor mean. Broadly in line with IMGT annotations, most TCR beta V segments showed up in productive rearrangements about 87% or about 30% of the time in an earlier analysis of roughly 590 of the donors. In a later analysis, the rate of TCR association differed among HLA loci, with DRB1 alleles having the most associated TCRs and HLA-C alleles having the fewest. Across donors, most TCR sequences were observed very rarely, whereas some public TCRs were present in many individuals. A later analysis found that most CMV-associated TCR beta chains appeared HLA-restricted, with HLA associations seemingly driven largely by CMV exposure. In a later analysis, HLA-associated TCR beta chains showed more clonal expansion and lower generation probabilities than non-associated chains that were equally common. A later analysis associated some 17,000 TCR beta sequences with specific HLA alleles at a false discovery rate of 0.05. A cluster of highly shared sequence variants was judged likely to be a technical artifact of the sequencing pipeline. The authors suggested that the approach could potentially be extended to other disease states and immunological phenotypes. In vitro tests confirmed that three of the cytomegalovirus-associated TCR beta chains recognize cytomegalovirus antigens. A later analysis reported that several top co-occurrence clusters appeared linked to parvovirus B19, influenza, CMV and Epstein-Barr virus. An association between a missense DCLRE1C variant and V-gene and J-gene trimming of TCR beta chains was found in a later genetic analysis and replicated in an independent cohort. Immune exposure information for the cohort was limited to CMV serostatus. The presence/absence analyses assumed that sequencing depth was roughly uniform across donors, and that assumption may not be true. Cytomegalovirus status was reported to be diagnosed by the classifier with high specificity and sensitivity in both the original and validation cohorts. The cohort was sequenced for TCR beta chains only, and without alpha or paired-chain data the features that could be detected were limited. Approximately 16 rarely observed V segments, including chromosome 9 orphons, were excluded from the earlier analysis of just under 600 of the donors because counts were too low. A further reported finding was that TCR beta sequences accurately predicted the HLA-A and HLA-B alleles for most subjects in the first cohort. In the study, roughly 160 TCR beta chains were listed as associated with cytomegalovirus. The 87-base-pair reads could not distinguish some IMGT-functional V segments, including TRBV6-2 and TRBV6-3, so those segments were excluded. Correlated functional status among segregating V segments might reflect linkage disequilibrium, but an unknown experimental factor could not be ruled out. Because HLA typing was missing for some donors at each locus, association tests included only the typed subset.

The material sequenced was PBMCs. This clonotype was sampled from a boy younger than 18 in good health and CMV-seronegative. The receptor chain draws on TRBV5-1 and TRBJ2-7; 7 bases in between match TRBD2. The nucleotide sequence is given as TGCGCCAGCAGCAGAGGGGCAGCGGGGACCTACGAGCAGTACTTC. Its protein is CASSRGAAGTYEQYF. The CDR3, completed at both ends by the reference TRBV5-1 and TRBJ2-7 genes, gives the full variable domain KAGVTQTPRYLIKTRGQQVTLSCSPISGHRSVSWYQQTPGQGLQFLFEYFSETQRNKGNFPGRFSGRQFSNSRSEMNVSTLELGDSALYLCASSRGAAGTYEQYFGPGTRLTVT.